This T cell receptor beta chain appears in the sequencing data of a study of CD8+CD57+ T cells in acquired aplastic anemia. As to this clonotype: One end of the junction varies from germline; a read error may be responsible.

CDR3 length equals 12 residues. Germline values: CDR1 SGHVS, CDR2 FQNEAQ. The TCR beta profiling, which covered VDJ combination and CDR3 sequence, was carried out using genomic DNA as the template. From the reads, TCRdb called clonotypes with MiXCR, one entry per CDR3 protein. Of more than 250,000 distinct CDR3 sequences listed, approximately 79% are singletons. Previously, flow cytometry had revealed CD8+CD57+ cell expansion in the patients chosen for sequencing. The rearrangement uses TRBV7-8 and TRBJ2-5; D may be TRBD1 or TRBD2 (5 bases each). The sequenced sample was sorted CD4+, CD8+, or CD8+CD57+ T cells (not recorded which) from PBMCs. The source of this sequence is a human donor with aplastic anemia. The CDR3 spells CAGHGARETQTF. The DNA of the CDR3 is TGTGCCGGACACGGGGCTAGAGAGACCCAGACCTTC. The variable domain in full, completed from reference TRBV7-8 and TRBJ2-5, reads GAGVSQSPRYKVAKRGQDVALRCDPISGHVSLFWYQQALGQGPEFLTYFQNEAQLDKSGLPSDRFFAERPEGSVSTLKIQRTQQEDSAVYLCAGHGARETQTFGPGTRLLVL.